These 30 T cell receptor beta chains share one sample of origin, sequenced in a study of T cells after yellow fever vaccination. TCRdb fed the 5' RACE reads into MiXCR, producing one record per CDR3 protein. The top ten hold 15% of the sample, which has some 390,000 distinct CDR3 sequences, more than 5.5% seen once. The sample was PBMCs, taken 5 days after the yellow fever booster vaccination. The receptors originated from a young man who received the YFV17D yellow fever vaccine.

The chain joins TRBV29-1 to TRBJ1-1, with D perhaps TRBD1 (6 bases). The CDR3 has 13 amino acids. Per the germline V gene, CDR1 is SQVTM and CDR2 is ANQGSEA. Trimming left V 2 bases short and J 5 bases short, with 12 bases between. In nucleotides, the CDR3 is TGCAGCGTTGAACGGGGGCAGTGGACTGAAGCTTTCTTT. Amino acid sequence: CSVERGQWTEAFF.

Many counts were recorded for this clonotype. V usage is TRBV5-5 and J usage is TRBJ2-1; 15 bases are a match to TRBD2. The CDR3 extends over 18 amino acids. Unmatched junction bases numbered 7, after V lost 0 bases and J lost 6 bases. Germline loops: CDR1 SGHKS, CDR2 YYEKEE (reference sequence). The CDR3 DNA reads as TGTGCCAGCAGCTTGGGGACTAGCGGGAGGGCCGTCGGCAATGAGCAGTTCTTC. It is translated as CASSLGTSGRAVGNEQFF.

As DNA, the CDR3 is TGTGCCAGCATTCTCGCGGGGGGCTCCTACAATGAGCAGTTCTTC. This gives the protein CASILAGGSYNEQFF. The V and J genes are TRBV2 and TRBJ2-1; 8 bases fit TRBD2. The germline V gene has CDR1 SNHLY and CDR2 FYNNEI. The CDR3 totals 15 residues. Trimming at V came to 7 bases and at J to 0 bases, leaving 5 bases not matched to a gene. Full variable domain (missing parts from reference TRBV2 and TRBJ2-1): EPEVTQTPSHQVTQMGQEVILRCVPISNHLYFYWYRQILGQKVEFLVSFYNNEISEKSEIFDDQFSVERPDGSNFTLKIRSTKLEDSAMYFCASILAGGSYNEQFFGPGTRLTVL.

This clonotype was counted only a few times. The chain joins TRBV5-1 to TRBJ2-3, with 14 positions matching TRBD2. The CDR3 extends over 15 amino acids. Unmatched junction bases numbered 5, after V lost 6 bases and J lost 5 bases. CDR1 SGHRS and CDR2 YFSETQ come from the germline V gene. CDR3 sequence: CASNGLAGGKDTQYF. CDR3 coding DNA: TGCGCCAGCAATGGACTAGCGGGAGGTAAAGATACGCAGTATTTT.

Many counts were recorded for this clonotype. V gene TRBV7-9 combines with J gene TRBJ1-1; D unclear. Germline V gene lookup returns CDR1 SEHNR and CDR2 FQNEAQ (reference sequence). The CDR3 runs to 15 residues. V was shortened by 0 bases and J by 0 bases, with 8 bases between the two germline ends. The chain's CDR3 is CASSLAQVLNTEAFF. In DNA form, the CDR3 reads TGTGCCAGCAGCTTAGCGCAGGTGCTGAACACTGAAGCTTTCTTT.

This sequence joins TRBV6-2 or TRBV6-3 and TRBJ1-5; TRBD1 matches 12 bases. The trim removed 5 bases at V and 6 bases at J, leaving 2 bases unmatched. This CDR3 comprises 14 residues. In germline, CDR1 is MNHEY, CDR2 SVGEGT. CDR3 in amino acids: CASSGTGGRQPQHF. CDR3 in DNA: TGTGCCAGCAGTGGGACAGGGGGCCGTCAGCCCCAGCATTTT.

This clonotype has more than one count but fewer than ten. The CDR3 DNA reads TGCGCCAGCAGTCAATCTCGTCCGAACTCGAACACCGGGGAGCTGTTTTTT. This gives the protein CASSQSRPNSNTGELFF. The chain uses TRBV23-1 and TRBJ2-2; D not certain. TRBV23-1 is sorted into the ORF group, with uncertain function. The CDR3 is 17 residues long. V was pared by 0 bases and J by 0 bases, with 11 bases between.

With respect to this clonotype: Just one base apart from a much larger clone, this may be a read error. The chain employs TRBV7-2 and TRBJ2-3; D is ambiguous. The CDR3 covers 16 residues. Germline V lookup: CDR1 SGHTA, CDR2 FQGNSA. CDR3 residues: CASRLVSATPASTQYF. As DNA, the CDR3 is TGTGCCAGCAGATTAGTCTCGGCGACCCCGGCAAGTACGCAGTATTTT.

Many counts were recorded for this clonotype. The chain is built from TRBV18 and TRBJ2-7; a possible D gene is TRBD1 (5 bases). This CDR3 region has 13 residues. Trimming removed 5 bases from V and 3 bases from J, with 11 bases in between. From germline, CDR1 is KGHSH and CDR2 LQKENI. For the CDR3, the DNA is TGTGCCAGCTCAACCGGCCAGGGCTACGAGCAGTACTTC. It is translated as CASSTGQGYEQYF.

At least ten counts were recorded for this clonotype. The rearrangement links TRBV2 to TRBJ1-5; no clear D gene. CDR1 and CDR2 (germline): SNHLY, FYNNEI. The CDR3 consists of 13 residues. V lost 8 bases to trimming and J lost 2 bases, with 10 bases between them. The CDR3 spells CASWQAGNQPQHF. The CDR3 bases are TGTGCCAGCTGGCAGGCGGGCAATCAGCCCCAGCATTTT.

The table lists this clonotype with many counts. The V and J genes are TRBV18 and TRBJ2-5; no clear D. Trimming left V 3 bases short and J 1 base short, with 6 bases between. Germline loops: CDR1 KGHSH, CDR2 LQKENI. The CDR3 is made up of 13 amino acids. DNA of the CDR3: TGTGCCAGCTCACCGACTTTCCAAGAGACCCAGTACTTC. Translation gives CASSPTFQETQYF.

In this sample, this clonotype turned up a few times. The gene calls are TRBV30 and TRBJ1-2, with 7 bases identical to TRBD1. CDR3 length equals 13 residues. In germline, CDR1 is GTSNPN, CDR2 SVGIG (reference sequence). With V trimmed by 2 bases and J by 5 bases, 5 bases remained unmatched. The CDR3 loop is CAWSLTGPYGYTF. The DNA of the CDR3 is TGTGCCTGGAGTCTGACAGGGCCTTATGGCTACACCTTC.

The table lists this clonotype with many counts. The chain employs TRBV7-2 and TRBJ1-6; D call uncertain. The CDR3 loop spans 17 amino acids. The V and J ends lost 6 bases and 6 bases respectively, with 21 bases between them. In germline, CDR1 is SGHTA, CDR2 FQGNSA. The CDR3 reads CASSFSLNGLSNSPLHF. CDR3 sequence (DNA): TGTGCCAGCAGTTTCTCTCTCAATGGACTGAGTAATTCACCCCTCCACTTT.

This clonotype was seen repeatedly, ten times or more. The chain couples TRBV12-3 or TRBV12-4 to TRBJ2-1; D remains ambiguous. Trimming left V 5 bases short and J 2 bases short, with 13 bases between. CDR3 size: 15 residues. CDR3 DNA: TGTGCCAGCAGTCCCCCGGAGATTCCCTACAATGAGCAGTTCTTC. It is translated as CASSPPEIPYNEQFF.

The table lists this clonotype with many counts. The CDR3: CAISERTGGSEAFF. CDR3 coding DNA: TGTGCCATCAGTGAGCGGACAGGGGGGTCTGAAGCTTTCTTT. The V and J genes are TRBV10-3 and TRBJ1-1; 10 bases align to TRBD1. CDR3 size: 14 residues. Germline V gives CDR1 ENHRY, CDR2 SYGVKD. With V trimmed by 2 bases and J by 6 bases, 3 bases remained unmatched.

The rearrangement joins TRBV9 to TRBJ2-5; TRBD1 agrees at 7 bases. The CDR3 length is 13 residues. The V gene end was trimmed by 4 bases and the J gene end by 5 bases; junction bases not matched to a gene: 5. In germline, CDR1 is SGDLS, CDR2 YYNGEE. The CDR3 sequence: CASSTQGSETQYF. The CDR3 bases are TGTGCCAGCAGCACACAGGGGTCGGAGACCCAGTACTTC.

This clonotype was found many times. The chain carries TRBV6-2 or TRBV6-3 and TRBJ2-7; a weak D match, TRBD2 (5 bases). The CDR3 has 13 amino acids. The germline V and J ends were trimmed by 4 bases and 7 bases, with 14 bases remaining between them. CDR1 and CDR2 from the germline V gene are MNHEY and SVGEGT. In DNA, the CDR3 is TGTGCCAGCAGTTTCCACCAAACGGGAGAGCAGTACTTC. This sequence encodes CASSFHQTGEQYF.

This clonotype was counted many times. The V gene is TRBV29-1, the J gene TRBJ2-1, with D possibly matching TRBD2 (5 bases). Per germline, CDR1 SQVTM and CDR2 ANQGSEA. Trimming took off 4 bases at V and 7 bases at J, with 20 bases between the two ends. This CDR3 contains 15 residues. The chain's CDR3 is CSVGLATLVGNEQFF. Written as DNA, the CDR3 is TGCAGCGTTGGGTTAGCGACTCTCGTAGGTAATGAGCAGTTCTTC.

At least ten counts were recorded for this clonotype. This sequence joins TRBV6-2 or TRBV6-3 and TRBJ2-7; D remains unclear. Germline lookup yields CDR1 MNHEY and CDR2 SVGEGT. Deletions cut 8 bases from V and 6 bases from J, with 14 bases between. This CDR3 is built from 12 residues. The CDR3 DNA reads as TGTGCCAGCCAAATGGGATGGAGCGAGCAGTACTTC. As protein: CASQMGWSEQYF.

J is TRBJ2-3 and V is TRBV6-2 or TRBV6-3; D is perhaps TRBD1 (5 bases). This CDR3 region has 14 residues. Germline CDR1 and CDR2: MNHEY and SVGEGT. The V gene lost 7 bases and the J gene lost 0 bases, with 11 bases spanning the gap. CDR3 sequence: CASKDKPSTDTQYF. The CDR3 DNA reads TGTGCCAGCAAGGACAAACCCAGCACAGATACGCAGTATTTT.

This clonotype has just a few counts. The chain links TRBV3-1 to TRBJ1-1; D is uncertain. The germline V gene encodes CDR1 LGHDT and CDR2 YNNKEL (reference sequence). The germline V and J ends were trimmed by 2 bases and 6 bases, with 19 bases remaining between them. This CDR3 has 16 residues. The CDR3 coding sequence is TGTGCCAGCAGCCAATGGGCCTCGGATTCGAGGGCTGAAGCTTTCTTT. Its protein is CASSQWASDSRAEAFF. The variable domain in full, with the rest retrieved from reference TRBV3-1 and TRBJ1-1, is DTAVSQTPKYLVTQMGNDKSIKCEQNLGHDTMYWYKQDSKKFLKIMFSYNNKELIINETVPNRFSPKSPDKAHLNLHINSLELGDSAVYFCASSQWASDSRAEAFFGQGTRLTVV.

There are many counts of this clonotype. The V call is TRBV5-1, the J call TRBJ2-3; TRBD2 matches at 9 bases. With 4 bases clipped from V and 6 bases from J, the junction kept 9 bases outside the gene matches. Looked up from germline, CDR1 is SGHRS and CDR2 is YFSETQ. The CDR3 extends over 15 amino acids. In DNA form, the CDR3 reads TGCGCCAGCAGCCTGGGCGGGAGGGCCTCTGATACGCAGTATTTT. Protein product: CASSLGGRASDTQYF.

This rearrangement joins TRBV12-5 to TRBJ2-1; 8 positions match TRBD2. In germline, CDR1 is LGHNT, CDR2 FRNRAP. CDR3 size: 14 residues. The J segment lost 0 bases and the V segment lost 9 bases, leaving 4 bases of the junction unmatched. The CDR3 region is CASTSGSSYNEQFF. The CDR3, as DNA: TGTGCTAGCACCAGCGGGAGCTCCTACAATGAGCAGTTCTTC.

This clonotype was picked up a small number of times. The rearrangement joins TRBV19 to TRBJ2-6, with no clear D. Germline V gives CDR1 LNHDA, CDR2 SQIVND (reference sequence). Trimming shortened V by 5 bases and J by 0 bases, and 11 bases separated the two germline ends. The length of the CDR3 is 16 residues. The CDR3 nucleotides are TGTGCCAGTAGTGTTACGACCGCCTCTGGGGCCAACGTCCTGACTTTC. It yields the protein CASSVTTASGANVLTF.

This chain links TRBV18 with TRBJ1-2; D unresolved. CDR3 length equals 16 residues. The germline V and J ends were trimmed by 3 bases and 4 bases, with 18 bases remaining between them. CDR1 is KGHSH and CDR2 is LQKENI in the germline V gene. CDR3 sequence: CASSPRTSGEGYGYTF. The CDR3 region has the DNA TGTGCCAGCTCACCGCGGACCTCCGGTGAGGGCTATGGCTACACCTTC.

The V and J genes are TRBV5-1 and TRBJ2-5; 7 bases are shared with TRBD1. Germline V gene data show CDR1 as SGHRS and CDR2 as YFSETQ. The trim removed 4 bases at V and 5 bases at J, leaving 8 bases unmatched. The CDR3 loop spans 14 amino acids. CDR3 DNA sequence: TGCGCCAGCAGCGTATCAGGGGGTTGGGAGACCCAGTACTTC. Amino acid sequence: CASSVSGGWETQYF.

The genes are TRBV6-2 or TRBV6-3 and TRBJ1-4, with D perhaps matching TRBD1 (5 bases). Germline assignment: CDR1 MNHEY and CDR2 SVGEGT. V was cut by 6 bases and J by 5 bases, with 13 bases left in between. The CDR3 runs 14 residues. CDR3 bases: TGTGCCAGCAGCTGGGGACGGGGGAATGAAAAACTGTTTTTT. It specifies CASSWGRGNEKLFF.

This clonotype appeared many times. The chain combines TRBV5-1 with TRBJ2-1, with D possibly matching TRBD2 (5 bases). The CDR3 contains 15 residues. Germline V gene sequence: CDR1 SGHRS, CDR2 YFSETQ. Trimming shortened V by 3 bases and J by 1 base, and 11 bases separated the two germline ends. CDR3 nucleotide sequence: TGCGCCAGCAGCTCTCAGGAGCGGTCCTACAATGAGCAGTTCTTC. Residues: CASSSQERSYNEQFF.

The rearrangement uses TRBV20-1 and TRBJ2-2; D is perhaps TRBD2 (6 bases). Trimming removed 6 bases from V and 5 bases from J, with 16 bases in between. CDR3 size: 14 residues. Germline lookup yields CDR1 DFQATT and CDR2 SNEGSKA (reference sequence). The CDR3 region has the DNA TGCAGTGCGCCCCGACCGGGGGAAACCGGGGAGCTGTTTTTT. Amino acid sequence: CSAPRPGETGELFF.

Only a few counts were recorded for this clonotype. The rearrangement links TRBV10-3 to TRBJ2-5, with TRBD1 matching over 12 bases. The CDR3 sequence is 15 residues long. V was pared by 8 bases and J by 10 bases, with 14 bases of the junction left unmatched. CDR1 and CDR2 (germline): ENHRY, SYGVKD. CDR3 region: CAIGAGTGGEVDQYF. The CDR3 DNA sequence: TGTGCCATCGGGGCCGGGACAGGGGGCGAGGTGGACCAGTACTTC.